Each of the 10 T cell receptor beta chains below was sequenced from the same sample in a study of cytomegalovirus exposure and HLA in healthy donors. PCR involved 60 Vbeta and 13 Jbeta primers. Assay: immunoSEQ multiplex PCR; the TCRdb copy retains only in-frame clones and omits some. The repertoire holds roughly 200,000 clones, with 77% as singletons. Sequencing was done on a sample of PBMCs. The receptors derive from a woman aged 60-70 years in good health and CMV-seropositive.

In regard to this clone: Different DNA sequences within this sample yield the same CDR3. The J gene is TRBJ1-5, the V gene TRBV19, with a tentative D call TRBD1 (6 bases). This CDR3 is built from 16 residues. The germline V gene has CDR1 LNHDA and CDR2 SQIVND (reference sequence). Trimming removed 5 bases at V and 0 bases at J, with 14 bases between. DNA for the CDR3: TGTGCCAGTAGTTGGGGGGGCGGCGGTAGCAATCAGCCCCAGCATTTT. Its protein is CASSWGGGGSNQPQHF.

The chain uses TRBV14 and TRBJ2-7; perhaps TRBD2 as D (6 bases). This CDR3 contains 13 residues. CDR1 SGHDN and CDR2 FVKESK come from the germline V gene. V gave up 3 bases and J gave up 7 bases, with 13 bases separating them. CDR3 bases: TGTGCCAGCAGCCAGTTTATGGAGGGTGAGCAGTACTTC. It is translated as CASSQFMEGEQYF.

This clone came up a few times. The chain has TRBV7-2 and TRBJ2-5; no reliable D call. The V gene's germline CDR1 is SGHTA and CDR2 FQGNSA. V was cut by 5 bases and J by 2 bases, with 9 bases left in between. The CDR3 has 13 amino acids. The CDR3 region is CASSPVQQETQYF. The DNA of the CDR3 is TGTGCCAGCAGCCCTGTACAGCAAGAGACCCAGTACTTC.

V and J are TRBV6-1 and TRBJ1-2; 9 positions agree with TRBD1. CDR1 is MNHNS, CDR2 SASEGT, per germline. The CDR3 consists of 15 residues. The J segment lost 6 bases and the V segment lost 4 bases, leaving 9 bases of the junction unmatched. CDR3 amino acids: CASSAYTGGEDGYTF. The CDR3, as DNA: TGTGCCAGCAGTGCCTACACAGGGGGCGAAGATGGCTACACCTTC.

The chain is built from TRBV6-1 and TRBJ2-1; D is possibly TRBD1 (5 bases). Trimming removed 5 bases from V and 9 bases from J, with 20 bases in between. CDR1 is MNHNS and CDR2 is SASEGT in the germline V gene. The CDR3 is 15 amino acids. In DNA, the CDR3 is TGTGCCAGCAGTTCCTTTGGCCCGGAGCAGGGTGAGCAGTTCTTC. Its protein product is CASSSFGPEQGEQFF.

This chain uses TRBV5-1 with TRBJ1-1; D not certain. V was clipped by 2 bases and J by 4 bases, with 15 bases between them. This CDR3 comprises 15 residues. CDR1 is SGHRS and CDR2 is YFSETQ in the germline V gene. CDR3 nucleotide sequence: TGCGCCAGCAGCTTTTGGGAAGGGAGTAGCACTGAAGCTTTCTTT. This gives the protein CASSFWEGSSTEAFF.

The chain has TRBV5-6 and TRBJ2-5; D not resolved. The CDR3 is 13 residues long. V was clipped by 2 bases and J by 7 bases, with 12 bases between them. Germline CDR1 reads SGHDT; CDR2 reads YYEEEE. The CDR3, as DNA: TGTGCCAGCAGCTTTGCGGATCTGGGGACCCAGTACTTC. The encoded protein is CASSFADLGTQYF.

The chain recombines TRBV5-4 with TRBJ1-4; 8 bases are a match to TRBD1. Germline loops: CDR1 SGHNT, CDR2 YYREEE (reference sequence). With V trimmed by 1 base and J by 4 bases, 3 bases remained unmatched. The CDR3 totals 15 residues. CDR3 DNA: TGTGCCAGCAGCTTGCGACAGGGGAGTAATGAAAAACTGTTTTTT. Translated, it gives CASSLRQGSNEKLFF.

The chain carries TRBV4-2 and TRBJ1-5; a weak D match, TRBD1 (5 bases). V lost 0 bases and J lost 7, with 10 bases in between. In germline, CDR1 is LGHNA, CDR2 YNFKEQ. The CDR3 loop spans 14 amino acids. CDR3 bases: TGTGCCAGCAGCCAAGAAGGGGCGATCCAGCCCCAGCATTTT. Protein sequence: CASSQEGAIQPQHF.

The rearrangement uses TRBV25-1 and TRBJ1-1, with no clear D. V lost 3 bases to trimming and J lost 1 base, with 15 bases between them. The CDR3 runs 16 residues. The germline CDR1 and CDR2 sequences are MGHDK and SYGVNS. CDR3: CASSDAPRETNTEAFF. Here the CDR3 DNA reads TGTGCCAGCAGTGACGCCCCGCGGGAGACGAACACTGAAGCTTTCTTT.